The present T cell receptor beta chain was sequenced within a study of blood T cell repertoires in COVID-19. Overall study context: Samples representing acute and convalescent COVID-19 were sourced from the United States, Italy and Spain. Sources were T cells, B-cell-depleted T cells, or PBMCs; the material itself was cDNA or gDNA.

The CDR3 is 19 residues long. CDR1 and CDR2 from the germline V gene are LNHNV and YYDKDF (reference sequence). Trimming removed 1 base at V and 0 bases at J, with 18 bases between. In the original processing: Amplification with reference gene primers provided the estimates of nucleated cell counts. Repertoires were generated with immunoSEQ multiplex PCR, while TCRdb's copy carries only in-frame clones and drops some. V and J calls and clone size are as listed in that table; D and trimming were resolved from the DNA. The data show some 490,000 clones, 80% to 90% seen once. The receptor comes from a human donor in a cohort sampled during active COVID-19. The chain carries TRBV15 and TRBJ2-2; TRBD1 is a possible D gene (5 bases). Input material: peripheral blood. The CDR3 sequence is CATSRGARASFPNTGELFF. CDR3 sequence (DNA): TGTGCCACCAGCAGAGGGGCCAGGGCGAGTTTCCCGAACACCGGGGAGCTGTTTTTT.